Listed below are T cell receptor beta chains from one sample, sequenced in a study of shared clonotypes between healthy human individuals. The data were produced by immunoSEQ multiplex PCR, yet TCRdb's version contains in-frame clones alone and is incomplete. There are about 1 million clones in the sample; about 76% occur only once, and 1.4% to 1.5% lies in the top ten. Sequencing input: memory CD4+ T cells sorted from blood. The receptors were sampled from a man younger than 35 in good health. The CDR3 runs from the conserved cysteine through the conserved F or W. A D gene is named only where the DNA matches it firmly. The size entry is marked missing in some rows and otherwise reads once, few, many or a size class.

v_gene: TRBV28; j_gene: TRBJ2-7; abundance: -; d_gene: -; CDR3nt: TGTGCCAGCAGGACAGTGTCTTACGAGCAGTACTTC; CDR3aa: CASRTVSYEQYF
v_gene: TRBV7-2; j_gene: TRBJ2-5; abundance: once; d_gene: -; CDR3nt: TGTGCCAGCAGCCCCCCTAGCGTTGAGACCCAGTACTTC; CDR3aa: CASSPPSVETQYF
v_gene: TRBV29-1; j_gene: TRBJ2-5; abundance: -; d_gene: -; CDR3nt: TGCAGCGTCCGCCAGGGGCTTTTTGAGACCCAGTACTTC; CDR3aa: CSVRQGLFETQYF
v_gene: TRBV19; j_gene: TRBJ2-2; abundance: -; d_gene: -; CDR3nt: TGTGCCAGTAGTGGACAGAGAAACACCGGGGAGCTGTTTTTT; CDR3aa: CASSGQRNTGELFF
v_gene: TRBV28; j_gene: TRBJ1-5; abundance: -; d_gene: -; CDR3nt: TGTGCCAGCATGGACGGAGGGTCACGAGGGAATCAGCCCCAGCATTTT; CDR3aa: CASMDGGSRGNQPQHF
v_gene: TRBV18; j_gene: TRBJ1-2; abundance: -; d_gene: -; CDR3nt: TGTGCCAGCTCACCCGGCAGCTACTATGGCTACACCTTC; CDR3aa: CASSPGSYYGYTF
v_gene: TRBV10-2; j_gene: TRBJ2-7; abundance: few; d_gene: TRBD2; CDR3nt: TGCGCCAGCAGTGAGGCGCCGGGACTAGCGTCCGAGCAGTACTTC; CDR3aa: CASSEAPGLASEQYF
v_gene: TRBV5-4; j_gene: TRBJ2-6; abundance: -; d_gene: -; CDR3nt: TGTGCCAGCAGCTTCGGGGGTCGGACCTCTGGGGCCAACGTCCTGACTTTC; CDR3aa: CASSFGGRTSGANVLTF
v_gene: TRBV7-2; j_gene: TRBJ2-3; abundance: -; d_gene: -; CDR3nt: TGTGCCAGCAGCCAGGTGGATACGCAGTATTTT; CDR3aa: CASSQVDTQYF
v_gene: TRBV4-1; j_gene: TRBJ2-3; abundance: -; d_gene: TRBD2; CDR3nt: TGCGCCAGCAGCCAGGAGACTAGCGGTGTTGTTACGCAGTATTTT; CDR3aa: CASSQETSGVVTQYF
v_gene: TRBV2; j_gene: TRBJ2-5; abundance: -; d_gene: -; CDR3nt: TGTGCCAGCAGTCGGACAGGGTATAGGGAGGGGTCGGAGACCCAGTACTTC; CDR3aa: CASSRTGYREGSETQYF
v_gene: TRBV27; j_gene: TRBJ2-2; abundance: -; d_gene: -; CDR3nt: TGTGCCAGCAGTTTATCTCGGCAGACCGGGGAGCTGTTTTTT; CDR3aa: CASSLSRQTGELFF
v_gene: TRBV12-5; j_gene: TRBJ2-3; abundance: -; d_gene: -; CDR3nt: TGTGCTAGTGGTTTGGACGTGGGTACGCAGTATTTT; CDR3aa: CASGLDVGTQYF
v_gene: TRBV29-1; j_gene: TRBJ1-1; abundance: -; d_gene: -; CDR3nt: TGCAGCGTCGACCGAGGGGCTCGAATGGGCACTGAAGCTTTCTTT; CDR3aa: CSVDRGARMGTEAFF
v_gene: TRBV29-1; j_gene: TRBJ2-7; abundance: -; d_gene: -; CDR3nt: TGCAGCGTTGCAGGGCCCTACGAGCAGTACTTC; CDR3aa: CSVAGPYEQYF
v_gene: TRBV6-1; j_gene: TRBJ1-2; abundance: once; d_gene: -; CDR3nt: TGTGCCAGCAGGATGGCCCGGGATGGCTACACCTTC; CDR3aa: CASRMARDGYTF
v_gene: TRBV9; j_gene: TRBJ1-4; abundance: -; d_gene: TRBD1; CDR3nt: TGTGCCAGCAGCGTAGGGAATACAGGGGGCAGGAATGAAAAACTGTTTTTT; CDR3aa: CASSVGNTGGRNEKLFF
v_gene: TRBV5-1; j_gene: TRBJ2-7; abundance: -; d_gene: TRBD1; CDR3nt: TGCGCCAGCACTTTTGCGGACAGGGGGAACTTCGAGCAGTACTTC; CDR3aa: CASTFADRGNFEQYF
v_gene: TRBV27; j_gene: TRBJ2-7; abundance: -; d_gene: TRBD2; CDR3nt: TGTGCCAGCAGCCCGACTAGCGGGAGGGCCTCGAAGCAGTACTTC; CDR3aa: CASSPTSGRASKQYF
v_gene: TRBV5-4; j_gene: TRBJ1-4; abundance: -; d_gene: TRBD1; CDR3nt: TGTGCCAGCAGCTTAGGACAGGGGGCGCGGGATGGAAAACTGTTTTTT; CDR3aa: CASSLGQGARDGKLFF
v_gene: TRBV19; j_gene: TRBJ1-5; abundance: few; d_gene: -; CDR3nt: TGTGCCAGTAGTTCGGCTTGGACGGTCGATAATCAGCCCCAGCATTTT; CDR3aa: CASSSAWTVDNQPQHF
v_gene: TRBV6-5; j_gene: TRBJ1-2; abundance: -; d_gene: -; CDR3nt: TGTGCTAGTTCTTTTCCGGGAGCTAACTATGGCTACACCTTC; CDR3aa: CASSFPGANYGYTF
v_gene: TRBV11-2; j_gene: TRBJ2-1; abundance: -; d_gene: -; CDR3nt: TGTGCCAGCAGCTCCCTGCGGAGCCAAGCCCATGAGCAGTTCTTC; CDR3aa: CASSSLRSQAHEQFF
v_gene: TRBV10-3; j_gene: TRBJ1-4; abundance: -; d_gene: TRBD1; CDR3nt: TGTGCCATCGGGACAGGGGGACTAGGCGAAAAACTGTTTTTT; CDR3aa: CAIGTGGLGEKLFF
v_gene: TRBV5-1; j_gene: TRBJ2-2; abundance: -; d_gene: -; CDR3nt: TGCGCCAGCAGCTTGGTAACCGCCGGGGAGCTGTTTTTT; CDR3aa: CASSLVTAGELFF
v_gene: TRBV5-1; j_gene: TRBJ1-1; abundance: -; d_gene: -; CDR3nt: TGCGCCAGCAGCTTAAATCAGCTCAACACTGAAGCTTTCTTT; CDR3aa: CASSLNQLNTEAFF
v_gene: TRBV4-3; j_gene: TRBJ2-5; abundance: few; d_gene: -; CDR3nt: TGCGCCAGCAGCCCCGAACAGGGAGAGACCCAGTACTTC; CDR3aa: CASSPEQGETQYF
v_gene: TRBV19; j_gene: TRBJ2-7; abundance: -; d_gene: -; CDR3nt: TGTGCCAGTAGTATCCACGGCTCGGGCGAGCAGTACTTC; CDR3aa: CASSIHGSGEQYF
v_gene: TRBV4-3; j_gene: TRBJ1-2; abundance: -; d_gene: -; CDR3nt: TGCGCCAGCAGCCAAGATAGAGGGGCTAGAAGCTACACCTTC; CDR3aa: CASSQDRGARSYTF
v_gene: TRBV19; j_gene: TRBJ1-5; abundance: -; d_gene: -; CDR3nt: TGTGCCAGTAGTAGGCAAAGCAATCAGCCCCAGCATTTT; CDR3aa: CASSRQSNQPQHF
v_gene: TRBV6-1; j_gene: TRBJ1-1; abundance: once; d_gene: TRBD1; CDR3nt: TGTGCCAGCAGTGAAGGGACAGGGTCCACTGAAGCTTTCTTT; CDR3aa: CASSEGTGSTEAFF
v_gene: TRBV6-1; j_gene: TRBJ2-7; abundance: -; d_gene: -; CDR3nt: TGTGCCAGCAGGAAGGGACCGAATGACGTAGAGCAGTACTTC; CDR3aa: CASRKGPNDVEQYF
v_gene: TRBV28; j_gene: TRBJ1-1; abundance: -; d_gene: -; CDR3nt: TGTGCCAGCAGTCCGCCGGGTAGGGTCACTGAAGCTTTCTTT; CDR3aa: CASSPPGRVTEAFF
v_gene: TRBV10-2; j_gene: TRBJ1-5; abundance: -; d_gene: TRBD1; CDR3nt: TGCGCCAGCAGTGAAGACAGGGGCAATCAGCCCCAGCATTTT; CDR3aa: CASSEDRGNQPQHF
v_gene: TRBV11-2; j_gene: TRBJ2-1; abundance: -; d_gene: -; CDR3nt: TGTGCCAGCAGTCAAGGGCCGGGGGAGAGAGATGAGCAGTTCTTC; CDR3aa: CASSQGPGERDEQFF
v_gene: TRBV6-1; j_gene: TRBJ2-5; abundance: -; d_gene: TRBD1; CDR3nt: TGTGCCAGCAGCAAGACAGGGATCCAAGAGACCCAGTACTTC; CDR3aa: CASSKTGIQETQYF
v_gene: TRBV19; j_gene: TRBJ1-2; abundance: -; d_gene: TRBD1; CDR3nt: TGTGCCAGTACTAGAAGGACAGGGGATCACGGCTACACCTTC; CDR3aa: CASTRRTGDHGYTF
v_gene: TRBV5-1; j_gene: TRBJ2-1; abundance: -; d_gene: -; CDR3nt: TGCGCCAGCAGCTTCTTAGGTTACACTACCTTATACAATGAGCAGTTCTTC; CDR3aa: CASSFLGYTTLYNEQFF
v_gene: TRBV6-1; j_gene: TRBJ2-3; abundance: -; d_gene: -; CDR3nt: TGTGCCAGCAGTGGAGGGAAGGGGAGGACAGATACGCAGTATTTT; CDR3aa: CASSGGKGRTDTQYF
v_gene: TRBV5-1; j_gene: TRBJ2-7; abundance: -; d_gene: -; CDR3nt: TGCGCCAGCAGCAACAGAGAGGGGTCGACCTACGAGCAGTACTTC; CDR3aa: CASSNREGSTYEQYF